The 18 T cell receptor beta chains below all came from one sample that was sequenced in a study of blood T cells in healthy people across ages. Primed by a sample-barcoded 5' primer and a J-beta primer mix, a second PCR proceeded for roughly 7 to 12 cycles. TCRdb reanalysed the 5' RACE reads using MiXCR and keeps one entry per CDR3 protein. The sample holds just under 900,000 distinct CDR3 sequences, around 26% seen once. The sequencing input was blood. The origin of the receptors is a woman older than 75 in good health.

Of note for this clonotype: A much larger clone sits a single nucleotide away, making a read error possible. The chain combines TRBV20-1 with TRBJ1-5; D call uncertain. Germline V gene lookup returns CDR1 DFQATT and CDR2 SNEGSKA (reference sequence). This CDR3 is built from 14 residues. V lost 3 bases and J lost 6, with 15 bases in between. Here the CDR3 reads CSASKGDISQPQHF. In DNA form, the CDR3 reads TGCAGTGCTAGCAAAGGAGACATCAGTCAGCCCCAGCATTTT.

This clonotype was found many times. The V call is TRBV12-3 or TRBV12-4, the J call TRBJ2-3; tentative D call: TRBD1 (5 bases). This CDR3 comprises 15 residues. V gave up 4 bases and J gave up 0 bases, with 11 bases separating them. The CDR3 loop is CASSSLQGSTDTQYF. In nucleotides, the CDR3 is TGTGCCAGCAGTTCCCTGCAGGGTAGCACAGATACGCAGTATTTT.

This clonotype was counted between two and nine times. Written as DNA, the CDR3 is TGTGCCAGCAGCCACGGACTAGCGGGGGGCGGGGAGACCCAGTACTTC. Translation: CASSHGLAGGGETQYF. The chain employs TRBV7-8 and TRBJ2-5, with TRBD2 identical over 14 bases. This CDR3 region has 16 residues. The V gene end was trimmed by 5 bases and the J gene end by 5 bases; junction bases not matched to a gene: 7. Per the germline V gene, CDR1 is SGHVS and CDR2 is FQNEAQ.

This clonotype was counted many times. The chain links TRBV5-1 to TRBJ2-7; 8 nucleotides match TRBD1. The CDR3 contains 15 residues. V shed 0 bases and J 2 bases; nucleotides not matched to a gene: 4. Germline V CDR1 and CDR2: SGHRS, YFSETQ. The CDR3 DNA is TGCGCCAGCAGCTTGGGCGCAGGGGGCGCCTACGAGCAGTACTTC. Its protein product is CASSLGAGGAYEQYF.

V gene TRBV24-1 combines with J gene TRBJ1-1; 8 nucleotides agree with TRBD1. The V gene end was trimmed by 9 bases and the J gene end by 3 bases; junction bases not matched to a gene: 8. From germline, CDR1 is KGHDR and CDR2 SFDVKD. This CDR3 comprises 14 residues. The CDR3 DNA reads TGTGCCACCCGTGGACAGGGAGGGCACACTGAAGCTTTCTTT. Its translation is CATRGQGGHTEAFF.

Ten or more counts support this clonotype. The chain is built from TRBV4-3 and TRBJ1-4; D gene ambiguous. Trimming pared 2 bases from V and 0 bases from J, leaving 10 bases between. CDR3 length: 16 amino acids. CDR1 LGHNA and CDR2 YSLEER come from the germline V gene. CDR3 region: CASSQRGSATNEKLFF. The DNA of the CDR3 is TGCGCCAGCAGCCAACGAGGGAGTGCAACTAATGAAAAACTGTTTTTT.

This clonotype showed up just a few times. The gene calls are TRBV12-3 or TRBV12-4 and TRBJ2-4; the D gene could be TRBD1 or TRBD2 (6 bases each). CDR3 length: 16 amino acids. The germline V and J ends were trimmed by 3 bases and 0 bases, with 12 bases remaining between them. The chain's CDR3 is CASSLRGARAKNIQYF. The DNA of the CDR3 is TGTGCCAGCAGTTTGAGGGGGGCTCGAGCCAAAAACATTCAGTACTTC.

This clonotype has ten or more counts. The rearrangement uses TRBV18 and TRBJ2-1; 8 nucleotides agree with TRBD1. J was trimmed by 7 bases and V by 2 bases; bases with no gene match: 13. The CDR3 has 17 residues. Germline CDR1 is KGHSH and CDR2 is LQKENI. CDR3 residues: CASSPGSGKGDRNEQFF. DNA for the CDR3: TGTGCCAGCTCACCAGGTTCGGGGAAGGGGGACAGGAATGAGCAGTTCTTC.

This clonotype was detected a few times. The V gene is TRBV20-1, the J gene TRBJ2-2; D uncertain. CDR1 is DFQATT and CDR2 is SNEGSKA in the germline V gene (reference sequence). This CDR3 is built from 14 residues. The germline V and J ends were trimmed by 5 bases and 0 bases, with 10 bases remaining between them. In nucleotides, the CDR3 is TGCAGTGCTTCCCCCAAACCGAACACCGGGGAGCTGTTTTTT. Translation gives CSASPKPNTGELFF.

This clonotype was seen only a few times. The chain links TRBV30 to TRBJ2-3; 8 nucleotides line up with TRBD1. Germline loops: CDR1 GTSNPN, CDR2 SVGIG (reference sequence). The CDR3 length is 15 residues. V lost 5 bases and J lost 1; bases outside the gene matches: 8. The CDR3 coding sequence is TGTGCCTGGGCCTTCCCAGGGGGCCGCACAGATACGCAGTATTTT. This translates into CAWAFPGGRTDTQYF.

This clonotype appeared once. The rearrangement joins TRBV6-2 or TRBV6-3 to TRBJ2-7; TRBD1 matches 9 bases. Trimming cost V 6 bases and J 3 bases; bases outside gene matches: 6. Germline V lookup: CDR1 MNHEY, CDR2 SVGEGT. The CDR3 is 14 residues long. CDR3 in amino acids: CASRKQGARYEQYF. As DNA, the CDR3 is TGTGCCAGCAGAAAACAGGGGGCGCGCTACGAGCAGTACTTC.

The chain links TRBV28 to TRBJ2-3, with D possibly being TRBD2 (5 bases). Germline CDR1 and CDR2: MDHEN and SYDVKM. V was pared by 4 bases and J by 3 bases, with 20 bases between. This CDR3 has 17 residues. CDR3 DNA: TGTGCCAGCAGTTCTCGGACCAAGACTGGCGGGACAGATACGCAGTATTTT. Amino acids: CASSSRTKTGGTDTQYF. Using reference TRBV28 and TRBJ2-3 for the parts outside the CDR3, the full variable domain is DVKVTQSSRYLVKRTGEKVFLECVQDMDHENMFWYRQDPGLGLRLIYFSYDVKMKEKGDIPEGYSVSREKKERFSLILESASTNQTSMYLCASSSRTKTGGTDTQYFGPGTRLTVL.

Only one count was recorded for this clonotype. This chain links TRBV5-1 with TRBJ2-4, with 8 bases lining up with TRBD1. This CDR3 has 16 residues. Trimming cost V 4 bases and J 1 base; bases outside gene matches: 7. CDR1 and CDR2 from the germline V gene are SGHRS and YFSETQ. The CDR3 DNA reads as TGCGCCAGCAGCGTAGAGACAGGGGCTGCCAAAAACATTCAGTACTTC. Protein sequence: CASSVETGAAKNIQYF. The whole variable domain, remainder taken from reference TRBV5-1 and TRBJ2-4, is KAGVTQTPRYLIKTRGQQVTLSCSPISGHRSVSWYQQTPGQGLQFLFEYFSETQRNKGNFPGRFSGRQFSNSRSEMNVSTLELGDSALYLCASSVETGAAKNIQYFGAGTRLSVL.

This clonotype was found many times. V usage is TRBV2 and J usage is TRBJ2-1; TRBD1 is a possible D gene (5 bases). V lost 6 bases and J 0 bases, leaving 12 bases between the germline ends. There are 15 residues in the CDR3. Germline V gene sequence: CDR1 SNHLY, CDR2 FYNNEI. The CDR3 protein is CASSGDRSSYNEQFF. CDR3 DNA sequence: TGTGCCAGCAGCGGAGACAGAAGCTCCTACAATGAGCAGTTCTTC. Variable domain in full (rest from reference TRBV2 and TRBJ2-1): EPEVTQTPSHQVTQMGQEVILRCVPISNHLYFYWYRQILGQKVEFLVSFYNNEISEKSEIFDDQFSVERPDGSNFTLKIRSTKLEDSAMYFCASSGDRSSYNEQFFGPGTRLTVL.

V gene TRBV7-2 combines with J gene TRBJ1-2; the match to TRBD1 covers 11 bases. Germline CDR1 SGHTA, CDR2 FQGNSA. This CDR3 is 16 amino acids long. Unmatched junction bases numbered 9, after V lost 5 bases and J lost 4 bases. CDR3 in DNA: TGTGCCAGCAGCGCCCCCGGGACAGGGGGTGGCTATGGCTACACCTTC. Residues: CASSAPGTGGGYGYTF. Drawing the rest from reference TRBV7-2 and TRBJ1-2, the complete variable domain is GAGVSQSPSNKVTEKGKDVELRCDPISGHTALYWYRQSLGQGLEFLIYFQGNSAPDKSGLPSDRFSAERTGGSVSTLTIQRTQQEDSAVYLCASSAPGTGGGYGYTFGSGTRLTVV.

This clonotype came up many times. This chain connects TRBV5-1 to TRBJ2-5; 10 bases map to TRBD1. From germline, CDR1 is SGHRS and CDR2 YFSETQ. With 1 base clipped from V and 2 bases from J, the junction kept 11 bases outside the gene matches. The CDR3 totals 18 residues. CDR3 sequence: CASSLRTTGGLKQETQYF. For the CDR3, the DNA is TGCGCCAGCAGCTTGAGGACGACAGGGGGCTTAAAACAAGAGACCCAGTACTTC.

This clonotype turned up a few times. The V and J genes are TRBV24-1 and TRBJ2-1; 7 bases are shared with TRBD1. V was clipped by 3 bases and J by 0 bases; unmatched bases: 10. Per germline, CDR1 KGHDR and CDR2 SFDVKD. This CDR3 has 18 amino acids. The CDR3 DNA follows: TGTGCCACCAGTGATCCCTCGACAGGGATGGGCTCCTACAATGAGCAGTTCTTC. Protein: CATSDPSTGMGSYNEQFF.

At least ten counts were recorded for this clonotype. The rearrangement links TRBV6-2 or TRBV6-3 to TRBJ2-3, with D maybe TRBD1 (5 bases). Germline CDR1 reads MNHEY; CDR2 reads SVGEGT. Between the trimmed V and J ends, which lost 4 bases and 2 bases, there was a span of 10 bases. This CDR3 is built from 14 residues. This CDR3 is CASSSGSLTDTQYF. DNA of the CDR3: TGTGCCAGCAGTTCAGGGTCGCTCACAGATACGCAGTATTTT.